The rows below give T cell receptor beta chains drawn from one sample of a study of beta chain features in type 1 diabetes. Clones were sequenced by immunoSEQ multiplex PCR, and TCRdb holds only the in-frame ones, with some missing. The sample records about 220,000 clones, 9.5% to 13% being singletons. The sequencing sample was made of central memory CD4+ T cells from blood. Receptors originate from a man younger than 35 in good health. The CDR3 runs from the conserved cysteine through the conserved F or W. D genes are given only for firm matches. Size is stated for part of the rows, as once, few or many counts, or as a class when the clone is expanded.

size,V,D,J,DNA,CDR3
many,TRBV5-1,-,TRBJ2-6,TGCGCCAGCAGCCAGGACGGCAACTCTGGGGCCAACGTCCTGACTTTC,CASSQDGNSGANVLTF
many,TRBV2,TRBD2,TRBJ2-5,TGTGCCAGCAGTGGACTAGCGGGATCAGAGACCCAGTACTTC,CASSGLAGSETQYF
-,TRBV29-1,TRBD2,TRBJ2-3,TGCAGCGTTGGGGGGACTAGCGGGAGAGTAAGCACAGATACGCAGTATTTT,CSVGGTSGRVSTDTQYF
-,TRBV18,-,TRBJ2-1,TGTGCCAGCTCACCAGACCAAACTATAGGCAATGAGCAGTTCTTC,CASSPDQTIGNEQFF
many,TRBV7-9,-,TRBJ2-1,TGTGCCAGCAGCTTGAGGGCCGGGCCCTACAATGAGCAGTTCTTC,CASSLRAGPYNEQFF
-,TRBV30,TRBD2,TRBJ2-1,TGTGCCTGGAGTCCCGGGGTAGCGGGATACAATGAGCAGTTCTTC,CAWSPGVAGYNEQFF
-,TRBV15,-,TRBJ2-7,TGTGCCACCAGCAGAGACTGGGCCGCGTCCGCCTACGAGCAGTACTTC,CATSRDWAASAYEQYF
-,TRBV7-6,-,TRBJ2-7,TGTGCCAGCAGCCCGGGGATCTACGAGCAGTACTTC,CASSPGIYEQYF
few,TRBV7-3,-,TRBJ2-1,TGTGCCAGCAGCTTAAAGCAGGGTCAAAGCTACAATGAGCAGTTCTTC,CASSLKQGQSYNEQFF
-,TRBV30,TRBD2,TRBJ2-3,TGTGCCTGGAGCCTCAAACCGGACCTAGCGGGAGGGCCTAGGGATACGCAGTATTTT,CAWSLKPDLAGGPRDTQYF
-,TRBV4-2,-,TRBJ2-7,TGTGCCAGCAGCCAAGAGGTCTACGGAGACTCCTACGAGCAGTACTTC,CASSQEVYGDSYEQYF
-,TRBV18,-,TRBJ2-7,TGTGCCAGCTCCTTAACCGGGACCAGACCTTACGAGCAGTACTTC,CASSLTGTRPYEQYF
-,TRBV10-3,TRBD2,TRBJ2-7,TGTGCCATCAGTGAGCTACCTAGCGGTACAGCCTACGAGCAGTACTTC,CAISELPSGTAYEQYF
few,TRBV7-2,TRBD2,TRBJ2-7,TGTGCCAGCAGCTTAATGCGGACTAGCGGGAGGGTCAACGAGCAGTACTTC,CASSLMRTSGRVNEQYF
many,TRBV30,-,TRBJ2-6,TGTGCCTGGAGTGGAAACCCTTCCGCCGGGGCCAACGTCCTGACTTTC,CAWSGNPSAGANVLTF
many,TRBV6-1,TRBD2,TRBJ2-5,TGTGCCAGCAGTTCCACTAGCGGGTCCCAAGAGACCCAGTACTTC,CASSSTSGSQETQYF
-,TRBV5-1,-,TRBJ2-1,TGCGCCAGCAGCCCGACTGCCCGCGGTGGGGGCTATCGATCCTACAATGAGCAGTTCTTC,CASSPTARGGGYRSYNEQFF
many,TRBV29-1,TRBD1,TRBJ1-5,TGCAGCGTTGGGGACAGGGGACAGCCCCAGCATTTT,CSVGDRGQPQHF
-,TRBV5-1,TRBD1,TRBJ2-5,TGCGCCAGCAGCTGGGGGACAGGGTCAGAGACCCAGTACTTC,CASSWGTGSETQYF
-,TRBV6-6,-,TRBJ2-7,TGTGCGGCCGGCGGGAAATCCTACGAGCAGTACTTC,CAAGGKSYEQYF
-,TRBV5-4,TRBD1,TRBJ2-4,TGTGCCAGCAGCCTGACAGGGAACGACGGCATTCAGTACTTC,CASSLTGNDGIQYF
-,TRBV2,TRBD1,TRBJ1-5,TGTGCCAGCAGTGAAACAGGGGTTGTACGACAGCCCCAGCATTTT,CASSETGVVRQPQHF
few,TRBV7-6,-,TRBJ2-3,TGTGCCAGCAGCTTTTCCGGGACTCGCACAGATACGCAGTATTTT,CASSFSGTRTDTQYF
-,TRBV29-1,-,TRBJ2-1,TGCAGCGTTGTGGGGCAGAGCTCCTACAATGAGCAGTTCTTC,CSVVGQSSYNEQFF
-,TRBV7-7,TRBD2,TRBJ2-3,TGTGCCAGCAGCTTAGTGGGGACGGCGGGAGGAGAAGATACGCAGTATTTT,CASSLVGTAGGEDTQYF
few,TRBV14,-,TRBJ2-5,TGTGCCAGCAGCCAAGGACGTCAGGCCCAAGAGACCCAGTACTTC,CASSQGRQAQETQYF
few,TRBV19,TRBD2,TRBJ2-2,TGTGCCAGTAGTCGGGCGGGGGTGCGCAGGGAGCTGTTTTTT,CASSRAGVRRELFF
-,TRBV7-8,-,TRBJ2-7,TGTGCCAGCAGCTCGTACCTAGAGGAGGTCTACGAGCAGTACTTC,CASSSYLEEVYEQYF
-,TRBV7-2,TRBD2,TRBJ2-1,TGTGCCAGCAGCTTAGGCCGGACTAGCGAGTTCTTC,CASSLGRTSEFF
-,TRBV5-1,-,TRBJ2-7,TGCGCCAGCAGCGGATACGCCTACGAGCAGTACTTC,CASSGYAYEQYF
-,TRBV4-1,-,TRBJ2-3,TGCGCCAGCAGCCAAGACGGCGGCACAGATTCGCAGTATTTT,CASSQDGGTDSQYF
-,TRBV4-1,TRBD1,TRBJ2-3,TGCGCCAGCAAACCGGGGACAGGGGTAATGGATACGCAGTATTTT,CASKPGTGVMDTQYF
few,TRBV12-5,-,TRBJ2-3,TGTGCTAGTGGTCGAGGTCTCTTCGAATACACAGATACGCAGTATTTT,CASGRGLFEYTDTQYF